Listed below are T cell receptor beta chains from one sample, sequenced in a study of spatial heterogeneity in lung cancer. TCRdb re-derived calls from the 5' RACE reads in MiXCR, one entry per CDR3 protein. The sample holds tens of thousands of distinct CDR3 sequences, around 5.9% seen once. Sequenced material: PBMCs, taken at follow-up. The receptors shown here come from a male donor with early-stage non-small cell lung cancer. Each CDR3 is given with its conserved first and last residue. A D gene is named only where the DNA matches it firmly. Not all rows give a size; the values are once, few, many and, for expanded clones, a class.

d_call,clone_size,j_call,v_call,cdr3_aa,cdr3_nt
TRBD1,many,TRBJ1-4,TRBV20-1,CSARVQGAGEKLFF,TGCAGTGCTAGAGTACAGGGGGCAGGCGAAAAACTGTTTTTT
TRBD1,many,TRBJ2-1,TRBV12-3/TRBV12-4,CASSFWDRNNEQFF,TGTGCCAGCAGTTTTTGGGACAGAAACAATGAGCAGTTCTTC
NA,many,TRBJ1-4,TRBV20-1,CSARGGNNEKLFF,TGCAGTGCTAGAGGGGGGAATAATGAAAAACTGTTTTTT
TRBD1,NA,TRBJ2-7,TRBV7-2,CASSPWTGPYYEQYF,TGTGCCAGCAGCCCGTGGACAGGGCCCTACTACGAGCAGTACTTC
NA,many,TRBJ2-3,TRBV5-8,CASSLVEASGTDTQYF,TGTGCCAGCAGCTTGGTCGAAGCTAGCGGCACAGATACGCAGTATTTT
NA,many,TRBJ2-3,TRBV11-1,CASSLGGPVDTQYF,TGTGCCAGCAGCCTGGGGGGGCCGGTAGATACGCAGTATTTT
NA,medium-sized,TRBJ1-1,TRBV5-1,CASSPGGTEAFF,TGCGCCAGCAGCCCTGGAGGGACTGAAGCTTTCTTT
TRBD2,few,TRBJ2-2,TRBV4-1,CASSPGRGGPTGELFF,TGCGCCAGCTCCCCAGGGCGGGGGGGGCCCACCGGGGAGCTGTTTTTT
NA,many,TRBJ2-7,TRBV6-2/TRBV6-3,CASSPSHFQGQDFYEQYF,TGTGCCAGCAGCCCTTCCCACTTCCAGGGGCAGGACTTCTACGAGCAGTACTTC
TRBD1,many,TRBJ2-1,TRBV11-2,CASSLDSRGLNEQFF,TGTGCCAGCAGCTTAGATTCCAGGGGGTTGAATGAGCAGTTCTTC
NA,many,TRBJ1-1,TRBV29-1,CSVEGTARLNTEAFF,TGCAGCGTTGAAGGGACAGCGAGGTTGAACACTGAAGCTTTCTTT
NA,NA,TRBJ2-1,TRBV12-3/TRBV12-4,CASSFSENEQFF,TGTGCCAGCAGTTTCTCCGAGAATGAGCAGTTCTTC
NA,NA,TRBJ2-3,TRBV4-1,CASSQGPTDTQYF,TGCGCCAGCAGCCAAGGACCGACAGATACGCAGTATTTT
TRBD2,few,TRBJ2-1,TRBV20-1,CSARDRGEAAYNEQFF,TGCAGTGCTAGAGATCGGGGGGAGGCCGCCTACAATGAGCAGTTCTTC
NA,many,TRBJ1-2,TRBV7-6,CASSYEQEGGYTF,TGTGCCAGCAGCTACGAGCAGGAGGGCGGCTACACCTTC
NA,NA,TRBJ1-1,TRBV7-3,CASSLELNTEAFF,TGTGCCAGCAGCTTAGAGCTGAACACTGAAGCTTTCTTT
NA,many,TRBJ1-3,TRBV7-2,CASSVDSRQGNTIYF,TGTGCCAGCAGCGTGGACAGTCGTCAAGGAAACACCATATATTTT
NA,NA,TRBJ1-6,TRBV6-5,CASSYSGPLPNSPLHF,TGTGCCAGCAGTTACTCAGGACCGCTCCCAAATTCACCCCTCCACTTT
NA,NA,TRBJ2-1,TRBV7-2,CASSLGRGPVGQQFF,TGTGCCAGCAGCTTGGGCAGGGGCCCCGTCGGGCAGCAGTTCTTC
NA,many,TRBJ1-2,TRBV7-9,CASSLSPSGGSYGYTF,TGTGCCAGCAGCTTATCTCCGAGCGGGGGTAGCTATGGCTACACCTTC
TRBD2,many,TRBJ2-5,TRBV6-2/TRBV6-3,CASSYGLAGAGKETQYF,TGTGCCAGCAGTTACGGGCTAGCGGGAGCAGGGAAAGAGACCCAGTACTTC
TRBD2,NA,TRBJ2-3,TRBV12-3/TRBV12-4,CASSFSGGAYSTDTQYF,TGTGCCAGCAGTTTCAGCGGGGGGGCCTATAGCACAGATACGCAGTATTTT
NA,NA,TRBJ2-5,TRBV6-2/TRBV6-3,CASSYATFRETQYF,TGTGCCAGCAGTTACGCGACGTTCAGGGAGACCCAGTACTTC
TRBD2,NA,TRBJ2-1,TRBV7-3,CASSLAGGLYNEQFF,TGTGCCAGCAGCCTAGCGGGAGGACTCTACAATGAGCAGTTCTTC
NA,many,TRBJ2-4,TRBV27,CASSSQGNIQYF,TGTGCCAGCAGTTCCCAGGGGAACATTCAGTACTTC
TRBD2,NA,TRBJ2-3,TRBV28,CASSPLGEAGGLTDTQYF,TGTGCCAGCAGCCCCCTCGGGGAAGCGGGGGGCCTCACAGATACGCAGTATTTT
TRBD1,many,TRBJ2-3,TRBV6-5,CASSYSSARGLNTQYF,TGTGCCAGCAGTTACTCGAGCGCCAGGGGGCTGAATACGCAGTATTTT
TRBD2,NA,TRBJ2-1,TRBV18,CASYASGRSYNEQFF,TGTGCCAGCTACGCTAGCGGGAGGTCGTACAATGAGCAGTTCTTC
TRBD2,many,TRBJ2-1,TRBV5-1,CASSLLAGEVGEQFF,TGCGCCAGCAGCTTGTTAGCGGGAGAAGTTGGTGAGCAGTTCTTC
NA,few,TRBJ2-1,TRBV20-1,CSANPIDNEQFF,TGCAGTGCCAATCCTATAGACAATGAGCAGTTCTTC
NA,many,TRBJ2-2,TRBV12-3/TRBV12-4,CASSSRTGELFF,TGTGCCAGCAGTTCAAGAACCGGGGAGCTGTTTTTT